This TCR beta chain derives from a study of Ad26.COV2.S vaccination and SARS-CoV-2 variants (dated by TCRdb to 2020 to 2023). Notes on the research overall: Vaccine-arm donors were drawn from COV1001, a multicentre, randomized, double-blind, placebo-controlled phase I-IIa trial of Ad26.COV2.S in healthy adults. Investigators did not know the trial group allocation while performing experiments and assessing outcomes. Ad26.COV2.S was administered intramuscularly at 5 x 10^10 or 1 x 10^11 viral particles, either as a single shot or as two shots given 56 days apart. Participants in the trial were split at random into five groups of five each, receiving low-dose or high-dose Ad26.COV2.S once or twice, or else placebo on both occasions. A total of roughly 30 samples were included in the TCR-sequenced set, comprising roughly 19 Ad26.COV2.S vaccine recipients, 5 placebo recipients and 8 SARS-CoV-2 convalescent individuals. TCRbeta repertoire sequencing served as the tool for gauging how specific and how broad the SARS-CoV-2-reactive T cell receptors were following Ad26.COV2.S vaccination. Results the study describes overall, beyond this receptor: Ad26.COV2.S recipients had higher spike-specific TCR breadth than placebo recipients (P = 0.0014). The authors noted that total T cell responses may have been underestimated by the TCR breadth and depth analyses. Comparable non-spike TCR breadth was observed between vaccine and placebo recipients, consistent with only spike being contained in the vaccine. Comparing responses between vaccine doses or regimens was not something the study was powered to do. After vaccination, spike-specific CD8+ and CD4+ T cell responses were reported to show substantial breadth.

Comments on this clone: The antigen it binds to is not known. No base-level quality is on record; no much larger clone is a single base apart.

Taken with the paper, the label for treatment or condition translates to: over 15 received Ad26.COV2.S at low or high dose, single or two shots; five or six received placebo; per-sample allocation not given. For vaccine and placebo recipients, repertoires were sequenced using samples collected on day 63 after the first injection. Between 29 July and 7 August 2020, Cohort 1b enrolled about 27 adults aged 18-55 years at one site in Boston, USA. As a vaccine, Ad26.COV2.S was a replication-incompetent adenovirus type 26 vector that expressed a prefusion-stabilized SARS-CoV-2 spike protein derived from the original Wuhan strain. The immunoSEQ Assay was used to sequence TCRbeta CDR3 regions. After extraction, genomic DNA underwent amplification by bias-controlled multiplex PCR, followed by high-throughput sequencing. From the authors' description of their analysis: To quantify the absolute abundance of every unique TCRbeta CDR3 region, sequences were collapsed and filtered. Usable DNA was measured by amplifying reference genes present in all nucleated cells, and TCRbeta template counts were normalized to that usable DNA to estimate T cell fraction. Repertoire TCRs were annotated as SARS-CoV-2-specific by exact matching of V gene, CDR3 amino acid sequence and J gene to a known reactive TCR set. MIRA supplied the reference SARS-CoV-2 TCR set, which was filtered for enrichment in COVID-19-positive ImmuneCODE repertoires so that public or cross-reactive TCRs were removed. Drawing on the MIRA antigens, annotated TCRs were analysed further at the level of specific ORF or position within ORF. Breadth was defined as annotated unique rearrangements over total unique productive rearrangements; depth was the summed frequency of those rearrangements. Two-sided Wilcoxon rank-sum tests were used to compare TCR breadth between groups. The source is immuneACCESS, and TCRdb retained only in-frame sequences with V and J called. Part of the clones is not carried over; for the studies checked, unresolved V genes explain less than half of this, and the remainder is unexplained. The V and J calls and clone size are taken from that table; D and trimming were inferred from the DNA. Within this sample are fewer than 800,000 clones, with roughly 90% of them counted one time only. The ten largest account for about 1.5% of the sample.

This TCR came from a person aged 18-60 years who received the Ad26.COV2.S COVID-19 vaccine or a placebo. The material sequenced was peripheral blood, taken in a trial of Ad26.COV2.S vaccine versus placebo.

The DNA reads as follows: TGTGCCAGCAGCCCGGGACAGGGTCAAGAGACCCAGTACTTC. The translation is CASSPGQGQETQYF. The V gene is TRBV7-9 and the J gene is TRBJ2-5, and 9 junctional nucleotides match TRBD1. The junction shows trimming of 5 bases on V and 2 bases on J, and the gene matches do not reach 3 bases of it. The CDR3 measures 14 amino acids from cysteine to phenylalanine. Only the CDR3 portion is preserved as DNA: 42 bases, with reading frame beginning at the first base. Taken from the germline V gene (reference sequence), the CDR1 and CDR2 loops are SEHNR and FQNEAQ.